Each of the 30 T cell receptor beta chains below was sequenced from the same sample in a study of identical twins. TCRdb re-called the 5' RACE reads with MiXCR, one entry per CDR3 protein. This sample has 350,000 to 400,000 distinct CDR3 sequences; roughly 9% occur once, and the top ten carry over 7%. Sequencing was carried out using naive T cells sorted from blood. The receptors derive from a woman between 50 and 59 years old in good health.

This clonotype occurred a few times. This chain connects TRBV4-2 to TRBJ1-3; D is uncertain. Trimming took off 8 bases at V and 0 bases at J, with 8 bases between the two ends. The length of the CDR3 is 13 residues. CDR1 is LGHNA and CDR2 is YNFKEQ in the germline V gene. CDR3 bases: TGTGCCAGCGCGGGATCCTCTGGAAACACCATATATTTT. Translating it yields CASAGSSGNTIYF.

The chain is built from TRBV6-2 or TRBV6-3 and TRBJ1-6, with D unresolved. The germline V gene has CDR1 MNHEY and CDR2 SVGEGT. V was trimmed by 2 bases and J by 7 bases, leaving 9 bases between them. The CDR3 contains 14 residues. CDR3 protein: CASSYVGGNSPLHF. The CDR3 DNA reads TGTGCCAGCAGTTACGTCGGAGGGAATTCACCCCTCCACTTT.

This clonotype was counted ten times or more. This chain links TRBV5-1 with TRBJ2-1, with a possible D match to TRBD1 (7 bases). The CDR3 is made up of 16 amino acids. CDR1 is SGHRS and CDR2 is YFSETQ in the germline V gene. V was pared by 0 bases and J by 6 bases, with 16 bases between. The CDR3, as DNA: TGCGCCAGCAGCTTGGGGATTTACAGGGGACTCAATGAGCAGTTCTTC. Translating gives CASSLGIYRGLNEQFF.

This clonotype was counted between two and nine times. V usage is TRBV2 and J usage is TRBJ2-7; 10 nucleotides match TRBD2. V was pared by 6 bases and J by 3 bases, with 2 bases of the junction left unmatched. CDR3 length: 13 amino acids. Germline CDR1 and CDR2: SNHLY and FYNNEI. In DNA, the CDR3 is TGTGCCAGCAGACTAGCGGGACTCTACGAGCAGTACGTC. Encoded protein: CASRLAGLYEQYV.

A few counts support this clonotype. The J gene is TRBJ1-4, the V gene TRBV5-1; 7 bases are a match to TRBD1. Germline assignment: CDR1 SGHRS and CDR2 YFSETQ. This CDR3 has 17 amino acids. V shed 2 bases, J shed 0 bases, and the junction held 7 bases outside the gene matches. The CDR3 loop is CASSFRTGLATNEKLFF. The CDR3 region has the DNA TGCGCCAGCAGCTTTAGGACAGGACTTGCAACTAATGAAAAACTGTTTTTT.

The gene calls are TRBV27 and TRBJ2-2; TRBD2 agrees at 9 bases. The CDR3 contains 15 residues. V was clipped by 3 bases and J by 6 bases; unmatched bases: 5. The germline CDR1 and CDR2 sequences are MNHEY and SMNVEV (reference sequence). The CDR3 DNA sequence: TGTGCCAGCAGTTTTGTGGGCGGGAGGGCCGGGGAGCTGTTTTTT. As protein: CASSFVGGRAGELFF.

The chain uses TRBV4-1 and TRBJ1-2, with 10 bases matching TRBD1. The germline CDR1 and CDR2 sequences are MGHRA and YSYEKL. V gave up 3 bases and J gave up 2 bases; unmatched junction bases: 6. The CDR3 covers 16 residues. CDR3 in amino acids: CASSHLPGQGNYGYTF. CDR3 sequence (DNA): TGCGCCAGCAGCCATCTGCCGGGACAGGGGAACTATGGCTACACCTTC.

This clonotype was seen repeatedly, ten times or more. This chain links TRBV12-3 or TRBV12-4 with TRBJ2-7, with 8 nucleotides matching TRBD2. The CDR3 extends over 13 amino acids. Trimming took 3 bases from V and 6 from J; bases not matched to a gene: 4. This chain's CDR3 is CASSFRLASEQYV. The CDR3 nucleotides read TGTGCCAGCAGTTTCCGACTAGCGAGCGAGCAGTACGTC.

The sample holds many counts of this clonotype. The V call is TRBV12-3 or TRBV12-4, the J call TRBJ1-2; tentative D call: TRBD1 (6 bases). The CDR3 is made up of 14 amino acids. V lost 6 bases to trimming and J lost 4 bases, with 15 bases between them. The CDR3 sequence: CASRADRSAYGYTF. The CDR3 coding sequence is TGTGCCAGCAGAGCGGACAGATCAGCCTATGGCTACACCTTC.

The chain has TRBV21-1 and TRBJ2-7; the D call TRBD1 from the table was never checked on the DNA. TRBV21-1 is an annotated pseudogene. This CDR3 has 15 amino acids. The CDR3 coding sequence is TGTGCCAGCTCCCCCGCGGGCGAAGGGGCCCACGAGCAGTACTTC. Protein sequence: CASSPAGEGAHEQYF.

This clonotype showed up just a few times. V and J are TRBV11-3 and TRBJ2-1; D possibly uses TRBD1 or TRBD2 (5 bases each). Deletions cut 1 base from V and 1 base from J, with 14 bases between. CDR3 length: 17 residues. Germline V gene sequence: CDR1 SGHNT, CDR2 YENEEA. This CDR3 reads CASSLGGLGESYNEQFF. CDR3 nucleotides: TGTGCCAGCAGCTTAGGCGGGCTGGGGGAGTCCTACAATGAGCAGTTCTTC.

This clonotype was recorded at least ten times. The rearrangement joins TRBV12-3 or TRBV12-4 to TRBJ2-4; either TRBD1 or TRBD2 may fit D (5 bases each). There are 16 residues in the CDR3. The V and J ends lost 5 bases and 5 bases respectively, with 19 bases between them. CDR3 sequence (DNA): TGTGCCAGCAGTCCTACCGGGACCAGCGGCCAAAACATTCAGTACTTC. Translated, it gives CASSPTGTSGQNIQYF.

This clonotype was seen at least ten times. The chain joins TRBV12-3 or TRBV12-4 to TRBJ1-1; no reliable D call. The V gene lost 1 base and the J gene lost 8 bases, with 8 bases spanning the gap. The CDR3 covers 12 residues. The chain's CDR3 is CASSLGAREAFF. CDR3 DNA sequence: TGTGCCAGCAGTTTAGGGGCAAGAGAAGCTTTCTTT.

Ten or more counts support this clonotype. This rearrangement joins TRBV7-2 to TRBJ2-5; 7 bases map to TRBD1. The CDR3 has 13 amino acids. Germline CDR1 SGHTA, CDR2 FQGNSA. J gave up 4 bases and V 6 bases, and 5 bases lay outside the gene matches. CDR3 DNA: TGTGCCAGCAGAAAACCAGGGGGAGAGACCCAGTACTTC. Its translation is CASRKPGGETQYF.

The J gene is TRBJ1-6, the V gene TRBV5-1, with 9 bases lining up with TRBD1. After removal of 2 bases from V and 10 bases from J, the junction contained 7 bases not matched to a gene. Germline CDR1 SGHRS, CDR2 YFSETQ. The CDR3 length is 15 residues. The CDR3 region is CASSLPGQGGSPLHF. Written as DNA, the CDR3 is TGCGCCAGCAGCTTACCGGGACAGGGAGGCTCACCCCTCCACTTT.

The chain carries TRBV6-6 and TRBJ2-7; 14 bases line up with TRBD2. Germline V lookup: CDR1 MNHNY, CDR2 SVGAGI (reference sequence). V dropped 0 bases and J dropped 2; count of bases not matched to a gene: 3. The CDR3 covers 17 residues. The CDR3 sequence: CASSYSTSGRGPYEQYV. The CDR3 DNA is TGTGCCAGCAGTTACTCGACTAGCGGGAGGGGGCCCTACGAGCAGTACGTC.

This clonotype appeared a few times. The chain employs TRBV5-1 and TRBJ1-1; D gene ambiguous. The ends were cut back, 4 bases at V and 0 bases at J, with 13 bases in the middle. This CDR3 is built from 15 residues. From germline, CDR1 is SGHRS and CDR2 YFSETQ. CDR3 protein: CASSPRMAMNTEAFF. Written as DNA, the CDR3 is TGCGCCAGCAGCCCCCGAATGGCAATGAACACTGAAGCTTTCTTT. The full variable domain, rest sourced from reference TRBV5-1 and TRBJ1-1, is KAGVTQTPRYLIKTRGQQVTLSCSPISGHRSVSWYQQTPGQGLQFLFEYFSETQRNKGNFPGRFSGRQFSNSRSEMNVSTLELGDSALYLCASSPRMAMNTEAFFGQGTRLTVV.

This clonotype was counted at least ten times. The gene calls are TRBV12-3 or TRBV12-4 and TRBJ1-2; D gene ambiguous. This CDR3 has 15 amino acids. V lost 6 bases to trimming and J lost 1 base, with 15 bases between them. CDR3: CASRSRLGVNYGYTF. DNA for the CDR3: TGTGCCAGCAGGTCTAGATTGGGAGTTAACTATGGCTACACCTTC.

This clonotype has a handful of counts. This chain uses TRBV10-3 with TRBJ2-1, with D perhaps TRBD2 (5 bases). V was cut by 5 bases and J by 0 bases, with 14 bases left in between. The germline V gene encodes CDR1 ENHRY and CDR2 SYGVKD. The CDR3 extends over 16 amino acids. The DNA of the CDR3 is TGTGCCATCAGTCCGGAGGACCTGAGCTCCTACAATGAGCAGTTCTTC. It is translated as CAISPEDLSSYNEQFF.

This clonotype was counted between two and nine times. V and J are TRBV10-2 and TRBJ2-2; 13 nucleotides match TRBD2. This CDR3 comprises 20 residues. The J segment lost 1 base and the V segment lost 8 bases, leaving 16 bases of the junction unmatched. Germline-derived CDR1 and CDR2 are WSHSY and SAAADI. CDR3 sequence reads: CASQDQMGLAGKENTGELFF. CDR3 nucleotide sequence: TGCGCCAGCCAGGATCAAATGGGACTAGCGGGAAAAGAGAACACCGGGGAGCTGTTTTTT.

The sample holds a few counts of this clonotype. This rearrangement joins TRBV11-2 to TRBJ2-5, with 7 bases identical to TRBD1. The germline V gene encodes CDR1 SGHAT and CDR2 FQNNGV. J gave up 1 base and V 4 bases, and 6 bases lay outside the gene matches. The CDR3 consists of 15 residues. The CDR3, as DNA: TGTGCCAGCAGCTCCGGGACAGTACCCCAAGAGACCCAGTACTTC. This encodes CASSSGTVPQETQYF.

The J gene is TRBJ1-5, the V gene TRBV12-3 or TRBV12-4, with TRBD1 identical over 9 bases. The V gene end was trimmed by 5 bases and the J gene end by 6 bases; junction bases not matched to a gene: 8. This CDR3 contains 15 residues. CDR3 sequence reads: CASSLGTGKGQPQHF. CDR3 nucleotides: TGTGCCAGCAGTCTGGGGACAGGGAAGGGTCAGCCCCAGCATTTT.

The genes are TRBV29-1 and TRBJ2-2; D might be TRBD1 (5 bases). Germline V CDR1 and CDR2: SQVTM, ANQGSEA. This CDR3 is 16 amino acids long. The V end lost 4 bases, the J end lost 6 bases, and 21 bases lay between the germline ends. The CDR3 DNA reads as TGCAGCGTTGGAAGCCCCCAGGGCCCCTGGTCCGGGGAGCTGTTTTTT. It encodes CSVGSPQGPWSGELFF.

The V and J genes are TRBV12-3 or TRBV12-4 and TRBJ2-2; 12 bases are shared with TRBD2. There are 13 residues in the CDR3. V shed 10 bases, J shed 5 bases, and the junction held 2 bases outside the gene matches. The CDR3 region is CAILAGGTGELFF. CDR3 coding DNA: TGTGCCATCCTAGCGGGAGGGACCGGGGAGCTGTTTTTT.

CDR3 DNA: TGTGCCACCGCGGGCTTTTCGGGCGGGGAGCTGTTTTTT. As protein: CATAGFSGGELFF. V gene TRBV7-9 combines with J gene TRBJ2-2; weak D call: TRBD2 (5 bases). Between the trimmed V and J ends, which lost 10 bases and 7 bases, there was a span of 16 bases. The CDR3 has 13 residues. Germline values: CDR1 SEHNR, CDR2 FQNEAQ (reference sequence).

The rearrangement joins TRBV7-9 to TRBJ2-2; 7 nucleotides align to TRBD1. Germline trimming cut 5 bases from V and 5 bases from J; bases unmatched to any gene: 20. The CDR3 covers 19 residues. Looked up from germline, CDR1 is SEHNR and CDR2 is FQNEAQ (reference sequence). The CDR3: CASSPASWDRQLLTGELFF. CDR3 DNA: TGTGCCAGCAGCCCAGCAAGCTGGGACAGACAATTGTTAACCGGGGAGCTGTTTTTT.

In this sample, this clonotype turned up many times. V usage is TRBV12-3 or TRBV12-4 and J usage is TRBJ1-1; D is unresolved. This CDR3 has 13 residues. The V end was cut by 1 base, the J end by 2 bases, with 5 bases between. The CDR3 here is CASSLGANTEAFF. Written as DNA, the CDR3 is TGTGCCAGCAGTTTAGGGGCCAACACTGAAGCTTTCTTT.

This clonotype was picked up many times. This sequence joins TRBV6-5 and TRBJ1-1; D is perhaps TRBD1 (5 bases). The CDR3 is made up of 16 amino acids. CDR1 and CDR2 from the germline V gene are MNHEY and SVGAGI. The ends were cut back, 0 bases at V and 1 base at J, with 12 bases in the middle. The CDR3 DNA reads TGTGCCAGCAGTTACTCGATAGGCAGGGCGAACACTGAAGCTTTCTTT. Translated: CASSYSIGRANTEAFF.

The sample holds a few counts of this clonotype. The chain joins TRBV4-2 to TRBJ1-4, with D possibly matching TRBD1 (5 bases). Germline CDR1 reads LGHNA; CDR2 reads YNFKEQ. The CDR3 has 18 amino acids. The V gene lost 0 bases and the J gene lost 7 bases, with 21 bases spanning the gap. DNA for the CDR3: TGTGCCAGCAGCCAAGATGGGGGTTCCGTAGGGCGTCGTGAAAAACTGTTTTTT. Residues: CASSQDGGSVGRREKLFF.

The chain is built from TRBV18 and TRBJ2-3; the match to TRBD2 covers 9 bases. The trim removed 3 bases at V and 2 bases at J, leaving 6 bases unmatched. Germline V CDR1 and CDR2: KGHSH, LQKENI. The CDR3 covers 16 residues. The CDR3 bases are TGTGCCAGCTCACCCCTTAGCGGGGGAACCACAGATACGCAGTATTTT. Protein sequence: CASSPLSGGTTDTQYF.